Presented here are 27 T cell receptor beta chains from one specimen sequenced in a study of T cell changes during pregnancy in multiple sclerosis. This table comes from immunoSEQ multiplex PCR, and its TCRdb copy is limited to in-frame clones, with some not included. In the table there are tens of thousands of clones, around 94% of which are singletons. This material consisted of CD8+ T cells from peripheral blood mononuclear cells, taken in the third trimester of pregnancy. The receptors come from a female donor with multiple sclerosis, enrolled in a pregnancy study.

The chain is built from TRBV10-3 and TRBJ1-1; 9 bases agree with TRBD1. Germline V gene lookup returns CDR1 ENHRY and CDR2 SYGVKD. The CDR3 length is 14 residues. The V gene end was trimmed by 6 bases and the J gene end by 1 base; junction bases not matched to a gene: 3. The chain's CDR3 is CAIRGQGGNTEAFF. The CDR3 region has the DNA TGTGCCATCAGGGGACAGGGCGGGAACACTGAAGCTTTCTTT.

The chain couples TRBV5-6 to TRBJ1-2; 8 bases match TRBD1. The CDR3 covers 19 residues. Per germline, CDR1 SGHDT and CDR2 YYEEEE. The V and J ends lost 5 bases and 5 bases, in that order; junction bases with no gene match: 23. This chain's CDR3 is CASSTTGTGTLSMLYGYTF. In DNA form, the CDR3 reads TGTGCCAGCAGTACTACCGGGACAGGCACACTCTCTATGTTGTATGGCTACACCTTC.

The genes are TRBV19 and TRBJ1-2; D is ambiguous. Trimming left V 4 bases short and J 2 bases short, with 11 bases between. Germline-derived CDR1 and CDR2 are LNHDA and SQIVND (reference sequence). This CDR3 comprises 14 residues. CDR3: CASSSLGSNYGYTF. In nucleotides, the CDR3 is TGTGCCAGTAGTAGCCTCGGGAGCAACTATGGCTACACCTTC.

The chain links TRBV27 to TRBJ2-1; 9 positions agree with TRBD1. The junction had 12 bases not matched to a gene; V was cut back by 10 bases and J by 11 bases. CDR3 length equals 13 residues. Germline V CDR1 and CDR2: MNHEY, SMNVEV (reference sequence). The CDR3 loop is CATTGGLQQKQFF. The DNA for the CDR3 is TGTGCCACTACAGGGGGCTTGCAACAAAAGCAGTTCTTC.

This chain connects TRBV5-4 to TRBJ2-1; 10 bases agree with TRBD1. V lost 2 bases and J lost 9; bases outside the gene matches: 8. The germline CDR1 and CDR2 sequences are SGHNT and YYREEE (reference sequence). The CDR3 loop spans 15 amino acids. Here the CDR3 reads CASSLGTGDEGEQFF. The CDR3 nucleotides are TGTGCCAGCAGCTTAGGGACAGGGGATGAGGGTGAGCAGTTCTTC.

The chain combines TRBV10-1 with TRBJ1-1; 8 nucleotides align to TRBD1. V shed 5 bases and J 0 bases; nucleotides not matched to a gene: 5. Per germline, CDR1 WNHNN and CDR2 SYGVQD (reference sequence). This CDR3 has 15 residues. The chain's CDR3 is CASSLTGDLNTEAFF. As DNA, the CDR3 is TGCGCCAGCAGTTTGACAGGGGACCTGAACACTGAAGCTTTCTTT.

The rearrangement uses TRBV4-3 and TRBJ1-2; TRBD1 is a possible D gene (6 bases). The CDR3 sequence is 17 residues long. In germline, CDR1 is LGHNA, CDR2 YSLEER. With 0 bases removed from V and 5 bases from J, the gap between germline ends came to 19 bases. The CDR3 DNA reads TGCGCCAGCAGCCAAGATGTGGAAGGGGGTGACGGGTATGGCTACACCTTC. As protein: CASSQDVEGGDGYGYTF.

The genes are TRBV7-9 and TRBJ2-7; 11 bases align to TRBD2. In germline, CDR1 is SEHNR, CDR2 FQNEAQ (reference sequence). This CDR3 contains 14 residues. The J segment lost 4 bases and the V segment lost 5 bases, leaving 4 bases of the junction unmatched. The CDR3 DNA reads TGTGCCAGCAGCCTGGGACTAGCGGTATACGAGCAGTACTTC. Its translation is CASSLGLAVYEQYF.

This clone was seen only once. CDR3 sequence (DNA): TGTGCCAGTAGTACGGACACCTTTAGCAATCAGCCCCAGCATTTT. Protein: CASSTDTFSNQPQHF. The rearrangement uses TRBV19 and TRBJ1-5; TRBD1 might be the D (5 bases). The CDR3 contains 15 residues. Trimming took 4 bases from V and 0 from J, leaving 10 bases between them. CDR1 and CDR2 (germline): LNHDA, SQIVND (reference sequence).

J is TRBJ2-3 and V is TRBV7-3; possibly TRBD1 for D (5 bases). Germline CDR1 and CDR2: SGHTA and FQGTGA. The V and J ends lost 2 bases and 0 bases respectively, with 12 bases between them. The CDR3 contains 16 residues. The CDR3 coding sequence is TGTGCCAGCAGCTTACCTGGGGCAGAGAGCACAGATACGCAGTATTTT. Translated: CASSLPGAESTDTQYF.

This chain connects TRBV2 to TRBJ2-2; the D is unclear. V was trimmed by 7 bases and J by 8 bases, leaving 11 bases between them. The length of the CDR3 is 12 residues. Per germline, CDR1 SNHLY and CDR2 FYNNEI. The DNA for the CDR3 is TGTGCCAGCAAACCCCGCACTGGGGAGCTGTTTTTT. Its translation: CASKPRTGELFF.

The chain carries TRBV9 and TRBJ2-4, with D unresolved. The CDR3 extends over 14 amino acids. Germline V gene sequence: CDR1 SGDLS, CDR2 YYNGEE. V lost 0 bases and J lost 7, with 11 bases in between. The CDR3 is CASSVGGESNIQYF. In nucleotides, the CDR3 is TGTGCCAGCAGCGTAGGTGGAGAATCGAACATTCAGTACTTC.

The rearrangement links TRBV10-3 to TRBJ2-7, with 8 bases matching TRBD1. This CDR3 comprises 14 residues. V shed 6 bases, J shed 6 bases, and the junction held 10 bases outside the gene matches. Germline V gene lookup returns CDR1 ENHRY and CDR2 SYGVKD. CDR3 sequence: CAIRHGQGPSEQYF. The CDR3 DNA is TGTGCCATCAGGCACGGACAGGGTCCCTCCGAGCAGTACTTC.

V and J are TRBV28 and TRBJ2-7, with TRBD2 identical over 10 bases. Germline CDR1 reads MDHEN; CDR2 reads SYDVKM. This CDR3 has 16 residues. J lost 1 base, V lost 1 base, and 4 bases had no gene match. CDR3 coding DNA: TGTGCCAGCAGTTTATTAACTAGCGGGGTATCCTACGAGCAGTACTTC. Protein product: CASSLLTSGVSYEQYF.

The rearrangement uses TRBV5-1 and TRBJ2-7, with 10 bases aligning to TRBD1. Germline V gene sequence: CDR1 SGHRS, CDR2 YFSETQ. The CDR3 sequence is 15 residues long. Trimming took 5 bases from V and 5 from J; bases not matched to a gene: 10. DNA of the CDR3: TGCGCCAGCAGTCCGGGGACAGGGGCAACCCACGAGCAGTACTTC. Protein: CASSPGTGATHEQYF.

The chain has TRBV27 and TRBJ2-5; 12 bases line up with TRBD2. This CDR3 spans 16 amino acids. The junction had 8 bases not matched to a gene; V was cut back by 4 bases and J by 5 bases. CDR1 MNHEY and CDR2 SMNVEV come from the germline V gene (reference sequence). For the CDR3, the DNA is TGTGCCAGCAGTTACGTCCTAGCGGGAGGGTGGGAGACCCAGTACTTC. Protein: CASSYVLAGGWETQYF.

The gene calls are TRBV27 and TRBJ1-4, with 7 bases aligning to TRBD1. Germline V gives CDR1 MNHEY, CDR2 SMNVEV (reference sequence). The junction had 7 bases not matched to a gene; V was cut back by 5 bases and J by 1 base. The CDR3 has 16 amino acids. The CDR3 DNA reads TGTGCCAGCAGTCCGTCAACAGGGGAAACTAATGAAAAACTGTTTTTT. It is translated as CASSPSTGETNEKLFF.

The chain combines TRBV6-1 with TRBJ2-1, with D tentatively TRBD2 (6 bases). Trimming shortened V by 6 bases and J by 6 bases, and 15 bases separated the two germline ends. This CDR3 has 14 amino acids. Germline V gives CDR1 MNHNS, CDR2 SASEGT. CDR3 DNA: TGTGCCAGCAGGGGACTCGGGGGAGGCAATGAGCAGTTCTTC. Its translation: CASRGLGGGNEQFF.

The chain couples TRBV27 to TRBJ1-1; D is perhaps TRBD1 (5 bases). Germline assignment: CDR1 MNHEY and CDR2 SMNVEV (reference sequence). The CDR3 spans 15 residues. The V end lost 6 bases, the J end lost 4 bases, and 18 bases lay between the germline ends. CDR3: CASRSFTGGITEAFF. The DNA for the CDR3 is TGTGCCAGCAGGTCGTTCACGGGGGGGATCACTGAAGCTTTCTTT.

V and J are TRBV2 and TRBJ2-7; TRBD1 matches at 12 bases. This CDR3 spans 18 amino acids. Germline assignment: CDR1 SNHLY and CDR2 FYNNEI. Trimming removed 6 bases from V and 3 bases from J; junction bases left unmatched: 15. The CDR3 bases are TGTGCCAGCAGGGAGGGACAGGGGGCGCGTACAGGACTCTACGAGCAGTACTTC. This translates into CASREGQGARTGLYEQYF.

This sequence joins TRBV28 and TRBJ1-5; D gene unclear. Germline loops: CDR1 MDHEN, CDR2 SYDVKM. The V and J ends lost 3 bases and 9 bases respectively, with 3 bases between them. The CDR3 is 10 residues long. CDR3 residues: CASSFGPQHF. The CDR3 DNA reads as TGTGCCAGCAGTTTCGGGCCCCAGCATTTT. Looking up the rest from reference TRBV28 and TRBJ1-5 gives the full variable domain: DVKVTQSSRYLVKRTGEKVFLECVQDMDHENMFWYRQDPGLGLRLIYFSYDVKMKEKGDIPEGYSVSREKKERFSLILESASTNQTSMYLCASSFGPQHFGDGTRLSIL.

The chain has TRBV4-2 and TRBJ1-4; D unclear. The CDR3 loop spans 11 amino acids. Germline lookup yields CDR1 LGHNA and CDR2 YNFKEQ. The V end was cut by 7 bases, the J end by 7 bases, with 7 bases between. CDR3 residues: CASNGGEKLFF. As DNA, the CDR3 is TGTGCCAGCAACGGAGGTGAAAAACTGTTTTTT.

This clone is judged medium-sized (0.01 to 0.1%). V is TRBV19 and J is TRBJ1-1, with D possibly matching TRBD1 (5 bases). V lost 7 bases and J lost 1, with 13 bases in between. Germline values: CDR1 LNHDA, CDR2 SQIVND (reference sequence). This CDR3 contains 14 residues. In DNA, the CDR3 is TGTGCCAGTATGTGGGGTAGGGGGAACACTGAAGCTTTCTTT. Translation: CASMWGRGNTEAFF.

The chain is built from TRBV27 and TRBJ2-1; 11 nucleotides match TRBD2. CDR1 is MNHEY, CDR2 SMNVEV, per germline (reference sequence). The V segment lost 4 bases and the J segment 3 bases; nucleotides outside the gene matches: 2. This CDR3 spans 15 amino acids. DNA for the CDR3: TGTGCCAGCAGTTCTGGGACTAGCGGCTACAATGAGCAGTTCTTC. Amino acid sequence: CASSSGTSGYNEQFF.

This chain links TRBV7-9 with TRBJ1-1; TRBD1 matches 7 bases. The germline gives CDR1 SEHNR, CDR2 FQNEAQ (reference sequence). The V gene end was trimmed by 5 bases and the J gene end by 10 bases; junction bases not matched to a gene: 10. This CDR3 has 13 residues. Here the CDR3 reads CASSPRQGLIAFF. The CDR3 region has the DNA TGTGCCAGCAGCCCCCGACAGGGTCTGATAGCTTTCTTT.

The chain carries TRBV21-1 and TRBJ2-2; the table calls TRBD1, which could not be checked here. TRBV21-1 is a known pseudogene. The CDR3 spans 15 residues. CDR3 DNA: TGTGCCAGCAGCAAAGGGGACAGGGCCACCGGGGAGCTGTTTTTT. It is translated as CASSKGDRATGELFF.

The chain joins TRBV4-1 to TRBJ1-4; 8 bases align to TRBD1. This CDR3 has 12 amino acids. The V segment lost 3 bases and the J segment 15 bases; nucleotides outside the gene matches: 6. CDR1 is MGHRA and CDR2 is YSYEKL in the germline V gene. The DNA of the CDR3 is TGCGCCAGCAGCCACCCCGGGACAGGAGTGTTTTTT. This gives the protein CASSHPGTGVFF.